The 13 T cell receptor beta chains reported below all come from one sample, sequenced in a study of T cell responses to AZD1222 COVID-19 vaccine. Sequencing used immunoSEQ multiplex PCR; TCRdb keeps in-frame clones, though not all of them. The sample records roughly 120,000 clones, about 91% being singletons. The material sequenced was peripheral blood, taken on day 0 of AZD1222 vaccination. These receptor sequences come from an adult in good health.

The chain couples TRBV5-4 to TRBJ2-5; perhaps TRBD2 as D (6 bases). This CDR3 contains 13 residues. Germline V CDR1 and CDR2: SGHNT, YYREEE (reference sequence). V was trimmed by 4 bases and J by 3 bases, leaving 10 bases between them. As DNA, the CDR3 is TGTGCCAGCAGCCCGGGACTGGAAGAGACCCAGTACTTC. Amino acid sequence: CASSPGLEETQYF. The full variable domain, in which reference TRBV5-4 and TRBJ2-5 provide the parts outside the CDR3, is ETGVTQSPTHLIKTRGQQVTLRCSSQSGHNTVSWYQQALGQGPQFIFQYYREEENGRGNFPPRFSGLQFPNYSSELNVNALELDDSALYLCASSPGLEETQYFGPGTRLLVL.

The V call is TRBV2, the J call TRBJ2-1; the D gene is possibly TRBD1 (6 bases). Trimming left V 2 bases short and J 7 bases short, with 9 bases between. The CDR3 sequence is 13 residues long. Per germline, CDR1 SNHLY and CDR2 FYNNEI. The CDR3 DNA reads as TGTGCCAGCAGTGAACAGGGGATGAATGAGCAGTTCTTC. This encodes CASSEQGMNEQFF.

V is TRBV3-1 (or the pseudogene TRBV3-2) and J is TRBJ2-1; D ambiguous. The ends were cut back, 0 bases at V and 6 bases at J, with 12 bases in the middle. CDR3 length: 15 residues. Germline assignment: CDR1 LGHDT and CDR2 YNNKEL (reference sequence). CDR3 sequence: CASSQDVVATNEQFF. CDR3 nucleotides: TGTGCCAGCAGCCAAGATGTGGTAGCAACCAATGAGCAGTTCTTC.

The sample holds a few counts of this clone. J is TRBJ1-1 and V is TRBV30, with unresolved D. Trimming took off 0 bases at V and 4 bases at J, with 15 bases between the two ends. The CDR3 length is 15 residues. Germline lookup yields CDR1 GTSNPN and CDR2 SVGIG (reference sequence). The CDR3 protein is CAWSVGRAGFTEAFF. The CDR3 DNA reads TGTGCCTGGAGTGTAGGGCGGGCGGGATTCACTGAAGCTTTCTTT. Looking up the rest from reference TRBV30 and TRBJ1-1 gives the full variable domain: SQTIHQWPATLVQPVGSPLSLECTVEGTSNPNLYWYRQAAGRGLQLLFYSVGIGQISSEVPQNLSASRPQDRQFILSSKKLLLSDSGFYLCAWSVGRAGFTEAFFGQGTRLTVV.

The chain carries TRBV19 and TRBJ1-1; 7 positions match TRBD1. Trimming removed 3 bases from V and 4 bases from J; junction bases left unmatched: 5. Germline V lookup: CDR1 LNHDA, CDR2 SQIVND (reference sequence). The CDR3 has 14 amino acids. Written as DNA, the CDR3 is TGTGCCAGTAGTATCGACAGGGCTGGCACTGAAGCTTTCTTT. It specifies CASSIDRAGTEAFF.

CDR3 loop: CASSVEGTGWAPLHF. In nucleotides, the CDR3 is TGTGCCAGCAGCGTAGAAGGGACAGGGTGGGCACCCCTCCACTTT. The V gene is TRBV9, the J gene TRBJ1-6, with 9 bases lining up with TRBD1. Trimming at V came to 0 bases and at J to 11 bases, leaving 6 bases not matched to a gene. CDR1 SGDLS and CDR2 YYNGEE come from the germline V gene. The CDR3 runs to 15 residues.

The chain combines TRBV5-1 with TRBJ2-7; D is unresolved. With 4 bases removed from V and 5 bases from J, the gap between germline ends came to 7 bases. CDR1 is SGHRS, CDR2 YFSETQ, per germline. The CDR3 covers 11 residues. The CDR3: CASSENHEQYF. CDR3 nucleotides: TGCGCCAGCAGCGAGAACCACGAGCAGTACTTC.

This clone has a single count. The chain joins TRBV9 to TRBJ2-1; no reliable D call. Germline V lookup: CDR1 SGDLS, CDR2 YYNGEE. The CDR3 covers 12 residues. Trimming cost V 2 bases and J 7 bases, with 7 bases left between them. The CDR3: CASSVGYNEQFF. DNA for the CDR3: TGTGCCAGCAGCGTGGGATATAATGAGCAGTTCTTC.

This clone has only one observation. The chain employs TRBV2 and TRBJ1-5, with TRBD1 matching 7 bases. This CDR3 region has 14 residues. The V gene's germline CDR1 is SNHLY and CDR2 FYNNEI. The V and J ends lost 5 bases and 6 bases, in that order; junction bases with no gene match: 7. The CDR3 DNA is TGTGCCAGCAGTCAGGGGGGCCCCAGTCAGCCCCAGCATTTT. Translation gives CASSQGGPSQPQHF.

The chain combines TRBV5-6 with TRBJ1-2; 8 nucleotides match TRBD1. CDR3 length equals 14 residues. Germline V lookup: CDR1 SGHDT, CDR2 YYEEEE. After removal of 4 bases from V and 2 bases from J, the junction contained 4 bases not matched to a gene. The CDR3 reads CASSNRGINYGYTF. The CDR3 nucleotides are TGTGCCAGCAGCAACAGGGGGATAAACTATGGCTACACCTTC.

The chain combines TRBV5-4 with TRBJ2-6; the D call may be TRBD1 or TRBD2 (5 bases each). Germline CDR1 is SGHNT and CDR2 is YYREEE (reference sequence). V was clipped by 4 bases and J by 0 bases, with 14 bases between them. The CDR3 runs to 17 residues. This chain's CDR3 is CASSMGPFSSGANVLTF. CDR3 bases: TGTGCCAGCAGCATGGGACCCTTCAGCTCTGGGGCCAACGTCCTGACTTTC. The complete variable domain, with remaining parts taken from reference TRBV5-4 and TRBJ2-6, reads ETGVTQSPTHLIKTRGQQVTLRCSSQSGHNTVSWYQQALGQGPQFIFQYYREEENGRGNFPPRFSGLQFPNYSSELNVNALELDDSALYLCASSMGPFSSGANVLTFGAGSRLTVL.

This clone was seen only once. The rearrangement uses TRBV30 and TRBJ1-4; D unresolved. This CDR3 is 16 amino acids long. Germline CDR1 reads GTSNPN; CDR2 reads SVGIG (reference sequence). Trimming took off 1 base at V and 0 bases at J, with 12 bases between the two ends. The CDR3, as DNA: TGTGCCTGGAGTGGCCCCACAGAGACAACTAATGAAAAACTGTTTTTT. This codes for CAWSGPTETTNEKLFF.

The V gene is TRBV5-1, the J gene TRBJ1-1, with 7 bases matching TRBD1. With V trimmed by 3 bases and J by 2 bases, 10 bases remained unmatched. This CDR3 comprises 16 residues. Germline V gene sequence: CDR1 SGHRS, CDR2 YFSETQ. The CDR3 spells CASSSYSGTDNTEAFF. The DNA of the CDR3 is TGCGCCAGCAGCTCATATTCCGGGACAGACAACACTGAAGCTTTCTTT. Combining the CDR3 with reference TRBV5-1 and TRBJ1-1 gives the whole variable domain KAGVTQTPRYLIKTRGQQVTLSCSPISGHRSVSWYQQTPGQGLQFLFEYFSETQRNKGNFPGRFSGRQFSNSRSEMNVSTLELGDSALYLCASSSYSGTDNTEAFFGQGTRLTVV.